Following are 30 T cell receptor beta chains from one sample sequenced in a study of CD8+CD57+ T cells in acquired aplastic anemia. CD8+CD57+ cell expansion, shown by flow cytometry, had occurred in the patients selected for sequencing. Genomic DNA served as template for TCR beta VDJ and CDR3 profiling. Each CDR3 protein gets one entry after TCRdb re-called the reads with MiXCR. The data show approximately 57,000 distinct CDR3 sequences, around 60% seen once. Sequenced: sorted CD4+, CD8+, or CD8+CD57+ T cells (not recorded which) from PBMCs. The receptors come from a human donor with aplastic anemia.

This sequence joins TRBV7-9 and TRBJ2-7; 8 bases line up with TRBD1. This CDR3 contains 15 residues. V shed 5 bases and J 5 bases; nucleotides not matched to a gene: 11. In germline, CDR1 is SEHNR, CDR2 FQNEAQ (reference sequence). The CDR3 loop reads CASSPGQAVIDEQYF. The DNA for the CDR3 is TGTGCCAGCAGCCCGGGACAGGCGGTTATCGACGAGCAGTACTTC.

The DNA for the CDR3 is TGCAGCGTCCCCAGATGGGACAGCGGTGGGGAGACCCAGTACTTC. Translation gives CSVPRWDSGGETQYF. V is TRBV29-1 and J is TRBJ2-5; 7 nucleotides align to TRBD1. Trimming removed 6 bases from V and 5 bases from J; junction bases left unmatched: 15. Germline CDR1 is SQVTM and CDR2 is ANQGSEA. The CDR3 sequence is 15 residues long.

The chain is built from TRBV20-1 and TRBJ1-5, with TRBD1 as a possible D gene (5 bases). CDR3 length: 15 amino acids. The ends were cut back, 1 base at V and 2 bases at J, with 12 bases in the middle. CDR1 DFQATT and CDR2 SNEGSKA come from the germline V gene (reference sequence). The CDR3 region is CSARGAGLGNQPQHF. The CDR3 DNA sequence: TGCAGTGCTAGAGGGGCAGGGCTCGGCAATCAGCCCCAGCATTTT.

There are a few counts of this clonotype. The rearrangement links TRBV29-1 to TRBJ2-1, with no clear D. Trimming pared 4 bases from V and 0 bases from J, leaving 7 bases between. This CDR3 has 13 residues. Germline lookup yields CDR1 SQVTM and CDR2 ANQGSEA. CDR3 sequence: CSVATSSYNEQFF. As DNA, the CDR3 is TGCAGCGTTGCTACCAGCTCCTACAATGAGCAGTTCTTC.

The genes are TRBV4-1 and TRBJ2-3; D unclear. CDR3 length: 14 amino acids. CDR1 MGHRA and CDR2 YSYEKL come from the germline V gene. The V and J ends lost 4 bases and 4 bases respectively, with 12 bases between them. CDR3 loop: CASSPLLGPDTQYF. In DNA, the CDR3 is TGCGCCAGCAGCCCCCTCTTAGGGCCAGATACGCAGTATTTT.

The rearrangement joins TRBV19 to TRBJ1-6; 7 positions match TRBD1. The CDR3 consists of 15 residues. The V segment lost 1 base and the J segment 9 bases; nucleotides outside the gene matches: 6. CDR1 is LNHDA, CDR2 SQIVND, per germline (reference sequence). The CDR3 sequence: CASSIGARDSSPLHF. The CDR3 DNA reads as TGTGCCAGTAGTATAGGGGCCAGGGACAGTTCACCCCTCCACTTT. The full variable domain, rest sourced from reference TRBV19 and TRBJ1-6, is DGGITQSPKYLFRKEGQNVTLSCEQNLNHDAMYWYRQDPGQGLRLIYYSQIVNDFQKGDIAEGYSVSREKKESFPLTVTSAQKNPTAFYLCASSIGARDSSPLHFGNGTRLTVT.

On this clonotype itself: Given a much more abundant clone one base away, this may be a read error. The chain recombines TRBV11-1 with TRBJ1-6; the D gene is possibly TRBD1 (5 bases). With 4 bases removed from V and 6 bases from J, the gap between germline ends came to 19 bases. There are 17 residues in the CDR3. Germline V gene data show CDR1 as SGHAT and CDR2 as FQDESV (reference sequence). The CDR3: CASSSDSAMMLNSPLHF. DNA of the CDR3: TGTGCCAGCAGCTCTGACAGCGCCATGATGCTTAATTCACCCCTCCACTTT.

In this sample, this clonotype turned up once. V and J are TRBV10-3 and TRBJ1-1, with D possibly being TRBD1 (6 bases). The V and J ends lost 6 bases and 4 bases respectively, with 6 bases between them. This CDR3 contains 11 residues. Germline V CDR1 and CDR2: ENHRY, SYGVKD. In nucleotides, the CDR3 is TGTGCCATCAGCAGGGGCACTGAAGCTTTCTTT. Encoded protein: CAISRGTEAFF.

Only one count was recorded for this clonotype. The CDR3 DNA reads TGTGCCATCAGTGAGTCGCGGAGGGACTACACCTTC. Protein: CAISESRRDYTF. This rearrangement joins TRBV10-3 to TRBJ1-2; the D is unclear. The CDR3 runs to 12 residues. V lost 0 bases, J lost 10 bases, and 9 bases lay in between. The V gene's germline CDR1 is ENHRY and CDR2 SYGVKD.

This clonotype was seen ten or more times. The V gene is TRBV24-1, the J gene TRBJ2-3, with 9 bases identical to TRBD2. The V gene's germline CDR1 is KGHDR and CDR2 SFDVKD. Germline trimming cut 3 bases from V and 4 bases from J; bases unmatched to any gene: 10. The CDR3 has 17 amino acids. CDR3 sequence: CATSDRNGGGAADTQYF. The CDR3 DNA follows: TGTGCCACCAGTGATCGCAATGGCGGGGGGGCCGCAGATACGCAGTATTTT.

Details on this clonotype: A read error is possible here, since a much larger clone lies one base away. V and J are TRBV12-3 or TRBV12-4 and TRBJ2-3; D is ambiguous. The CDR3 sequence is 14 residues long. The CDR3 spells CACSFTTMGDTQYF. The CDR3 DNA sequence: TGTGCCTGCAGTTTTACAACCATGGGAGATACGCAGTATTTT.

This rearrangement joins TRBV5-1 to TRBJ2-5; either TRBD1 or TRBD2 may supply D (6 bases each). Germline CDR1 reads SGHRS; CDR2 reads YFSETQ. The CDR3 runs 14 residues. V was trimmed by 0 bases and J by 5 bases, leaving 11 bases between them. The CDR3 bases are TGCGCCAGCAGCTTGGTCGGGGGCGGGGAGACCCAGTACTTC. Translation gives CASSLVGGGETQYF. The variable domain in full, with the rest retrieved from reference TRBV5-1 and TRBJ2-5, is KAGVTQTPRYLIKTRGQQVTLSCSPISGHRSVSWYQQTPGQGLQFLFEYFSETQRNKGNFPGRFSGRQFSNSRSEMNVSTLELGDSALYLCASSLVGGGETQYFGPGTRLLVL.

This chain connects TRBV29-1 to TRBJ2-5; D is tentatively TRBD1 or TRBD2 (7 bases each). The CDR3 spans 13 residues. The V gene lost 3 bases and the J gene lost 4 bases, with 12 bases spanning the gap. Germline V CDR1 and CDR2: SQVTM, ANQGSEA. The CDR3, as DNA: TGCAGCGTTGACAGGGGGAGGGGAGAGACCCAGTACTTC. It specifies CSVDRGRGETQYF.

V is TRBV7-8 and J is TRBJ2-3; D is undetermined. The V gene lost 1 base and the J gene lost 2 bases, with 10 bases spanning the gap. Germline V CDR1 and CDR2: SGHVS, FQNEAQ. The CDR3 is 15 residues long. CDR3 region: CASSLVSSITDTQYF. In DNA form, the CDR3 reads TGTGCCAGCAGCTTAGTATCAAGTATCACAGATACGCAGTATTTT.

Note on this clonotype: One end of the junction does not line up with germline, which may come from a read error. This chain joins TRBV10-1 and TRBJ1-2; the D is unclear. Germline V lookup: CDR1 WNHNN, CDR2 SYGVQD (reference sequence). The CDR3 has 15 residues. The CDR3 reads CAISESKVGSNGYTF. Here the CDR3 DNA reads TGTGCCATCAGTGAGTCGAAGGTAGGGTCCAACGGCTACACCTTC.

The J gene is TRBJ2-5, the V gene TRBV11-3; D gene unclear. CDR3 length: 14 amino acids. The V and J ends lost 1 base and 5 bases respectively, with 11 bases between them. Germline V CDR1 and CDR2: SGHNT, YENEEA. The CDR3 nucleotides read TGTGCCAGCAGCTTAGCCTACTCCCAGGAGACCCAGTACTTC. It specifies CASSLAYSQETQYF.

This clonotype was counted at least ten times. The rearrangement uses TRBV19 and TRBJ2-1; D is unresolved. Per the germline V gene, CDR1 is LNHDA and CDR2 is SQIVND (reference sequence). V lost 0 bases and J lost 4, with 13 bases in between. This CDR3 comprises 16 residues. CDR3 protein: CASSIDSSWAYNEQFF. The CDR3 nucleotides are TGTGCCAGTAGTATAGACTCCTCGTGGGCTTACAATGAGCAGTTCTTC.

The chain has TRBV9 and TRBJ1-5; tentative D call: TRBD1 (5 bases). This CDR3 comprises 15 residues. Trimming shortened V by 0 bases and J by 0 bases, and 7 bases separated the two germline ends. CDR1 SGDLS and CDR2 YYNGEE come from the germline V gene. CDR3 region: CASSVGGTSNQPQHF. CDR3 DNA: TGTGCCAGCAGCGTAGGAGGGACTAGCAATCAGCCCCAGCATTTT.

This clonotype came up many times. The V gene is TRBV5-1, the J gene TRBJ2-1; 8 nucleotides agree with TRBD1. CDR3 length equals 17 residues. J gave up 8 bases and V 4 bases, and 17 bases lay outside the gene matches. Germline V gene data show CDR1 as SGHRS and CDR2 as YFSETQ. The CDR3 nucleotides read TGCGCCAGCAGCATGCCCTCGGACAGGGCAGTCTTGGATGAGCAGTTCTTC. Its protein is CASSMPSDRAVLDEQFF.

To note about this clonotype: A much more abundant neighbour one base away suggests this may be a read error. This chain links TRBV11-2 with TRBJ2-5; 14 bases agree with TRBD2. This CDR3 has 16 amino acids. CDR1 is SGHAT and CDR2 is FQNNGV in the germline V gene. The CDR3 DNA is TGTGCCAGCAGCCCGGGGACTAGCGGGAGCCAAGAGGCCCAGTACTTC. Protein: CASSPGTSGSQEAQYF. The full variable domain, in which reference TRBV11-2 and TRBJ2-5 provide the parts outside the CDR3, is EAGVAQSPRYKIIEKRQSVAFWCNPISGHATLYWYQQILGQGPKLLIQFQNNGVVDDSQLPKDRFSAERLKGVDSTLKIQPAKLEDSAVYLCASSPGTSGSQEAQYFGPGTRLLVL.

The V gene is TRBV5-1, the J gene TRBJ2-2; D gene ambiguous. CDR1 is SGHRS, CDR2 YFSETQ, per germline. The CDR3 sequence is 13 residues long. V was shortened by 1 base and J by 6 bases, with 7 bases between the two germline ends. CDR3 sequence (DNA): TGCGCCAGCAGCTTGAAGGACGCCGGGGAGCTGTTTTTT. It translates to CASSLKDAGELFF. The entire variable domain, with the rest obtained from reference TRBV5-1 and TRBJ2-2, is as follows: KAGVTQTPRYLIKTRGQQVTLSCSPISGHRSVSWYQQTPGQGLQFLFEYFSETQRNKGNFPGRFSGRQFSNSRSEMNVSTLELGDSALYLCASSLKDAGELFFGEGSRLTVL.

This clonotype was detected only a few times. The CDR3 does not end in the conserved phenylalanine or tryptophan, so this is likely a read error. The rearrangement uses TRBV5-5 and TRBJ1-2, with unresolved D. Trimming pared 0 bases from V and 3 bases from J, leaving 12 bases between. CDR3 size: 15 residues. Germline assignment: CDR1 SGHKS and CDR2 YYEKEE (reference sequence). The CDR3: CASSLDTDPYYGYTS. The CDR3 nucleotides read TGTGCCAGCAGCTTGGATACCGACCCGTACTATGGCTACACCTCC.

This clonotype was counted many times. The chain carries TRBV13 and TRBJ2-7, with TRBD1 identical over 8 bases. CDR1 is PRHDT, CDR2 FYEKMQ, per germline (reference sequence). The CDR3 has 12 residues. The junction had 4 bases not matched to a gene; V was cut back by 10 bases and J by 2 bases. This CDR3 is CATRTGTYEQYF. The CDR3 coding sequence is TGTGCCACTAGGACAGGGACCTACGAGCAGTACTTC.

Here the CDR3 reads CASSVTDGDQPQHF. CDR3 in DNA: TGTGCCAGCAGCGTAACGGACGGGGATCAGCCCCAGCATTTT. This chain connects TRBV7-2 to TRBJ1-5; no reliable D call. The ends were cut back, 5 bases at V and 5 bases at J, with 13 bases in the middle. CDR1 and CDR2 from the germline V gene are SGHTA and FQGNSA. The CDR3 contains 14 residues.

As regards this clonotype: A much larger clone differs from this one at a single base, so this may be a read error. The V gene is TRBV11-2, the J gene TRBJ1-1; D is perhaps TRBD1 (5 bases). This CDR3 is 14 amino acids long. Per the germline V gene, CDR1 is SGHAT and CDR2 is FQNNGV. The CDR3 loop is CASSLVQVNTEALF. CDR3 bases: TGTGCCAGCAGCTTAGTACAGGTTAACACTGAAGCTCTCTTT.

This clonotype has ten or more counts. The chain joins TRBV7-9 to TRBJ2-2, with a weak D call TRBD1 (5 bases). CDR1 and CDR2 (germline): SEHNR, FQNEAQ (reference sequence). The V end lost 6 bases, the J end lost 2 bases, and 13 bases lay between the germline ends. The CDR3 consists of 15 residues. CDR3 amino acids: CASSSRGPNTGELFF. The CDR3 DNA reads TGTGCCAGCAGTTCAAGGGGCCCTAACACCGGGGAGCTGTTTTTT.

This clonotype came up many times. The rearrangement joins TRBV7-2 to TRBJ2-1; 7 bases line up with TRBD2. This CDR3 comprises 14 residues. Germline values: CDR1 SGHTA, CDR2 FQGNSA. V lost 5 bases to trimming and J lost 5 bases; unmatched junction nucleotides: 6. CDR3 DNA: TGTGCCAGCAGCCTGCGGGGGAGAAACAATGAGCAGTTCTTC. This translates into CASSLRGRNNEQFF.

This clonotype was seen repeatedly, ten times or more. The chain is built from TRBV7-2 and TRBJ2-5; D perhaps matches TRBD2 (7 bases). The CDR3 is 18 residues long. Per germline, CDR1 SGHTA and CDR2 FQGNSA. Trimming stripped 1 base from V and 5 bases from J, with 23 bases between. The CDR3 here is CASSLVVSRRGGKETQYF. CDR3 nucleotide sequence: TGTGCCAGCAGCTTAGTGGTGTCGAGGAGGGGGGGCAAGGAGACCCAGTACTTC.

The rearrangement uses TRBV7-6 and TRBJ2-7, with D maybe TRBD2 (6 bases). The CDR3 totals 13 residues. V dropped 5 bases and J dropped 7 bases, with 15 bases sitting between them. Germline V gene lookup returns CDR1 SGHVS and CDR2 FNYEAQ. The CDR3 DNA reads TGTGCCAGCAGCGAAAATCCCGCGGGGGAGCAGTACTTC. Protein: CASSENPAGEQYF.

This clonotype has only a few counts. V and J are TRBV29-1 and TRBJ2-7, with 7 bases that match TRBD1. The trim removed 4 bases at V and 5 bases at J, leaving 5 bases unmatched. Germline values: CDR1 SQVTM, CDR2 ANQGSEA. This CDR3 spans 12 amino acids. The CDR3: CSVGQGFNEQYF. CDR3 sequence (DNA): TGCAGCGTTGGACAGGGATTCAACGAGCAGTACTTC.